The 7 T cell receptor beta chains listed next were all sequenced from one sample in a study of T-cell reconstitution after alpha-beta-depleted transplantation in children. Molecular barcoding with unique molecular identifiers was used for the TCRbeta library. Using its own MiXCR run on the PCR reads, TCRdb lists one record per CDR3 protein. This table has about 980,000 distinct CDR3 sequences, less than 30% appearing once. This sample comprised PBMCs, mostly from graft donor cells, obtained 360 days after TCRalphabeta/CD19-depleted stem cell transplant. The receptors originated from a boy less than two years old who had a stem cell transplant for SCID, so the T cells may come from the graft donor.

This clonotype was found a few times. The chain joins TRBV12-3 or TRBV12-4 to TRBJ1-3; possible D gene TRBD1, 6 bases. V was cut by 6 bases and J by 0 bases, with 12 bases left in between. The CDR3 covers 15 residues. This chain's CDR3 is CASRQQGLSGNTIYF. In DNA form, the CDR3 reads TGTGCCAGCAGACAACAGGGACTCTCTGGAAACACCATATATTTT.

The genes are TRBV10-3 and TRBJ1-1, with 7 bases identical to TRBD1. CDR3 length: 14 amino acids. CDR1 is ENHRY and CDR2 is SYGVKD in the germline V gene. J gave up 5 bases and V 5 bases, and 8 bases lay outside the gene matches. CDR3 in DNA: TGTGCCATCAGTTGGACAGGAGGGAATACTGAAGCTTTCTTT. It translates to CAISWTGGNTEAFF.

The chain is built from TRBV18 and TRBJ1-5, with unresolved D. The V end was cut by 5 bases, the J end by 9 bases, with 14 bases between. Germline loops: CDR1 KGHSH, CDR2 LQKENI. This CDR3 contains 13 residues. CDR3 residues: CASSDKYNLPQHF. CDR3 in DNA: TGTGCCAGCTCAGACAAATATAATTTGCCCCAGCATTTT.

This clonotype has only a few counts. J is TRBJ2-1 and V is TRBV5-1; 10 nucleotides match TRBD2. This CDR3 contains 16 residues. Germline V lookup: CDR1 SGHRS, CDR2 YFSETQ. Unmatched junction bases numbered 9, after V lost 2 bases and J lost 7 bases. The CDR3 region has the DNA TGCGCCAGCAGCTTTATATCAAGCGGGGGGGCAAATGAGCAGTTCTTC. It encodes CASSFISSGGANEQFF.

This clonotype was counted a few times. DNA of the CDR3: TGTGCCAGCACGGGGGGTCTATACAATGAGCAGTTCTTC. It yields the protein CASTGGLYNEQFF. The genes are TRBV12-3 or TRBV12-4 and TRBJ2-1, with 7 bases aligning to TRBD2. Trimming removed 7 bases from V and 4 bases from J; junction bases left unmatched: 4. The CDR3 has 13 amino acids.

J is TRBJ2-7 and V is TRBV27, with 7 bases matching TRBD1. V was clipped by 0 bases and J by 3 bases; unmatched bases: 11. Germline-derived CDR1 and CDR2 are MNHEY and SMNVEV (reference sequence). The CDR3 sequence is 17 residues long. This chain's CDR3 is CASSLSSRQGALYEQYF. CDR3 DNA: TGTGCCAGCAGTTTATCGAGTCGACAGGGAGCGCTCTACGAGCAGTACTTC.

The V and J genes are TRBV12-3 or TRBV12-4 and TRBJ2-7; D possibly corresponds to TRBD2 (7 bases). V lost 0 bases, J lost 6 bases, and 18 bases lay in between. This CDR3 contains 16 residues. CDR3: CASSLAPAGHLGEQYF. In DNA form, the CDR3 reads TGTGCCAGCAGTTTAGCCCCAGCGGGACACCTTGGCGAGCAGTACTTC.